This T cell receptor (beta chain) stems from a study of blood T cell repertoires in COVID-19. Across the study: Samples came from the United States, Italy and Spain, spanning acute and convalescent COVID-19. From T cells, B-cell-depleted T cells, or PBMCs came the material, which was cDNA or gDNA.

Sequenced by immunoSEQ multiplex PCR; TCRdb stores in-frame clones only, minus some. The table includes 200,000 to 250,000 clones, around 80% detected once. V was pared by 2 bases and J by 4 bases, with 3 bases of the junction left unmatched. The CDR3 totals 14 residues. Germline V CDR1 and CDR2: GTSNPN, SVGIG (reference sequence). Sequencing input: peripheral blood. The J gene is TRBJ1-5, the V gene TRBV30; 9 bases match TRBD1. The source of this sequence is a woman aged 30 to 39 with COVID-19, enrolled during active disease. The CDR3 DNA sequence: TGTGCCTGGAGTCAAGGGACAGGGAATCAGCCCCAGCATTTT. It yields the protein CAWSQGTGNQPQHF. Variable domain in full (rest from reference TRBV30 and TRBJ1-5): SQTIHQWPATLVQPVGSPLSLECTVEGTSNPNLYWYRQAAGRGLQLLFYSVGIGQISSEVPQNLSASRPQDRQFILSSKKLLLSDSGFYLCAWSQGTGNQPQHFGDGTRLSIL.